This TCR beta chain originates from a study of vaccination and CD4 T cells after COVID-19. Oncomine TCR Beta short-read sequencing was applied to DNA from cultured CD4+ T cells. MiXCR, run by TCRdb on the PCR reads, gives a single entry per CDR3 protein. The sample lists about 15,000 distinct CDR3 sequences; about 77% were seen once. Germline trimming cut 7 bases from V and 1 base from J; bases unmatched to any gene: 5. Germline CDR1 is SEHNR and CDR2 is FQNEAQ (reference sequence). This CDR3 comprises 14 residues. As regards this clonotype: Its antigen remains unknown.

Treatment reported: approximately 9-day PBMC culture with coronavirus spike peptide pools or control peptides (ViraFEST assay). The source is a human donor who received a COVID-19 vaccine. V usage is TRBV7-9 and J usage is TRBJ2-3; TRBD2 agrees at 7 bases. The sample here was CD4+ T cells from blood, cultured in vitro, taken after SARS-CoV-2 vaccination. The CDR3 DNA sequence: TGTGCCAGCACCGGTCGGGGGGGCACAGATACGCAGTATTTT. Its protein product is CASTGRGGTDTQYF.